A selection of T cell receptor beta chains follows, all from one sample in a study of Graves' ophthalmopathy and Graves' hyperthyroidism. TCRdb used MiXCR to reprocess the multiplex PCR reads, holding one entry per CDR3 protein. The table has approximately 160,000 distinct CDR3 sequences, 35% to 50% seen once; the top ten hold over 7%. The sample consisted of peripheral blood. Receptor source: a young man with Graves' ophthalmopathy. CDR3s include the opening cysteine and the closing phenylalanine or tryptophan. Fields, in order: clone size, J gene, V gene, D gene, CDR3 DNA, CDR3 protein. A D gene is named only where the DNA matches it firmly. Where a row states a size, it is once, few, many or the class of an expanded clone; other rows omit it.

clone size: many
J gene: TRBJ2-7
V gene: TRBV28
D gene: TRBD2
CDR3 DNA: TGTGCCAGCAGAATAGCGGGAGGGAGCTCCTACGAGCAGTACTTC
CDR3 protein: CASRIAGGSSYEQYF

clone size: -
J gene: TRBJ2-7
V gene: TRBV6-1
D gene: TRBD1
CDR3 DNA: TGTGCCAGCAGTGCATTGACAGGGGATGGTTACGAGCAGTACTTC
CDR3 protein: CASSALTGDGYEQYF

clone size: many
J gene: TRBJ2-2
V gene: TRBV6-2/TRBV6-3
D gene: TRBD2
CDR3 DNA: TGTGCCAGCAGTCTAGCGGGAGTACTTACCGGGGAGCTGTTTTTT
CDR3 protein: CASSLAGVLTGELFF

clone size: -
J gene: TRBJ1-1
V gene: TRBV6-5
D gene: -
CDR3 DNA: TGTGCCAGCAGTTTACTGATACTCACTGAAGCTTTCTTT
CDR3 protein: CASSLLILTEAFF

clone size: many
J gene: TRBJ1-1
V gene: TRBV2
D gene: -
CDR3 DNA: TGTGCCAGCACCAGAGGGGGGAACACTGAAGCTTTCTTT
CDR3 protein: CASTRGGNTEAFF

clone size: many
J gene: TRBJ2-7
V gene: TRBV6-2/TRBV6-3
D gene: -
CDR3 DNA: TGTGCCAGCAGTTACTCACGGACAATAACCTACGAGCAGTACTTC
CDR3 protein: CASSYSRTITYEQYF

clone size: many
J gene: TRBJ2-5
V gene: TRBV28
D gene: TRBD2
CDR3 DNA: TGTGCCAGCAGTTCCCCCGGGACTAGCGGGAGGGAGACCCAGTACTTC
CDR3 protein: CASSSPGTSGRETQYF

clone size: -
J gene: TRBJ2-5
V gene: TRBV6-5
D gene: -
CDR3 DNA: TGTGCCAGCAGTTACTCGAGGTCACGGGAGACCCAGTACTTC
CDR3 protein: CASSYSRSRETQYF

clone size: -
J gene: TRBJ2-7
V gene: TRBV6-2/TRBV6-3
D gene: -
CDR3 DNA: TGTGCCAGCAGTTACGAGGAGGGAGTTCGTTACGAGCAGTACTTC
CDR3 protein: CASSYEEGVRYEQYF

clone size: many
J gene: TRBJ1-5
V gene: TRBV2
D gene: -
CDR3 DNA: TGTGCCAGCAAGGGCTATAGCAATCAGCCCCAGCATTTT
CDR3 protein: CASKGYSNQPQHF

clone size: many
J gene: TRBJ2-3
V gene: TRBV6-4
D gene: -
CDR3 DNA: TGTGCCAGCACCGAGAAAGCCGGGAGTCGGCTTTTCACAGATACGCAGTATTTT
CDR3 protein: CASTEKAGSRLFTDTQYF

clone size: many
J gene: TRBJ2-7
V gene: TRBV20-1
D gene: TRBD2
CDR3 DNA: TGCAGCAATAGCGGGAGAGCGGACGAGCAGTACTTC
CDR3 protein: CSNSGRADEQYF

clone size: -
J gene: TRBJ1-5
V gene: TRBV6-4
D gene: -
CDR3 DNA: TGTGCCAGCAGTTACTCGTCAGTCAGCTATCAGCCCCAGCATTTT
CDR3 protein: CASSYSSVSYQPQHF

clone size: -
J gene: TRBJ1-1
V gene: TRBV7-3
D gene: -
CDR3 DNA: TGTGCCAGCAGCCTCCAATTAATGGCTTTCTTT
CDR3 protein: CASSLQLMAFF

clone size: -
J gene: TRBJ2-5
V gene: TRBV11-3
D gene: -
CDR3 DNA: TGTGCCAGCCGCCTCCGTGATGGTGGGGAGACCCAGTACTTC
CDR3 protein: CASRLRDGGETQYF

clone size: once
J gene: TRBJ1-5
V gene: TRBV28
D gene: TRBD1
CDR3 DNA: TGTGCCAGCAGCACAGGGGGGAATCAGCCCCAGCATTTT
CDR3 protein: CASSTGGNQPQHF

clone size: many
J gene: TRBJ1-1
V gene: TRBV18
D gene: TRBD1
CDR3 DNA: TGTGCCAGCTCTCGGGAAGGACAGGGGAACACTGAAGCTTTCTTT
CDR3 protein: CASSREGQGNTEAFF

clone size: -
J gene: TRBJ2-7
V gene: TRBV10-3
D gene: -
CDR3 DNA: TGTGCCATCATGCCGGGACAATCCCGCGAGCAGTACTTC
CDR3 protein: CAIMPGQSREQYF

clone size: -
J gene: TRBJ2-2
V gene: TRBV6-2/TRBV6-3
D gene: -
CDR3 DNA: TGTGCCAGCAAGCGGACAGAGAGCCCCACCGGGGAGCTGTTTTTT
CDR3 protein: CASKRTESPTGELFF

clone size: many
J gene: TRBJ1-2
V gene: TRBV19
D gene: -
CDR3 DNA: TGTGCCAGTACCAGCTCAGGGATTGCTGCTTATGGCTACACCTTC
CDR3 protein: CASTSSGIAAYGYTF

clone size: many
J gene: TRBJ2-7
V gene: TRBV12-3/TRBV12-4
D gene: -
CDR3 DNA: TGTGCCAGCAGAACGGGTTACGAGCAGTACTTC
CDR3 protein: CASRTGYEQYF

clone size: -
J gene: TRBJ1-1
V gene: TRBV20-1
D gene: -
CDR3 DNA: TGCAGTGCTAGAGTTTGGGGGAGCACTGAAGCTTTCTTT
CDR3 protein: CSARVWGSTEAFF